This TCR beta chain was recorded in a study of blood T cell repertoires in COVID-19. Background on the study: Sources were T cells, B-cell-depleted T cells, or PBMCs; the material itself was cDNA or gDNA.

Authors' processing steps: It was from reference gene primer amplification that nucleated cell counts were estimated. Clones were sequenced by immunoSEQ multiplex PCR, and TCRdb holds only the in-frame ones, with some missing. That table gives V, J and clone size, and the DNA gave D and trimming. The repertoire holds approximately 300,000 clones, with roughly 90% as singletons. There are 18 residues in the CDR3. Germline assignment: CDR1 LNHNV and CDR2 YYDKDF (reference sequence). The V gene end was trimmed by 1 base and the J gene end by 1 base; junction bases not matched to a gene: 7. The sample was peripheral blood. The receptor comes from a woman in her fifties or sixties with active or convalescent COVID-19. V and J are TRBV15 and TRBJ2-1; 10 bases are shared with TRBD1. The CDR3 loop is CATSRATGGETSYNEQFF. For the CDR3, the DNA is TGTGCCACCAGCAGAGCGACAGGGGGCGAAACGTCCTACAATGAGCAGTTCTTC.